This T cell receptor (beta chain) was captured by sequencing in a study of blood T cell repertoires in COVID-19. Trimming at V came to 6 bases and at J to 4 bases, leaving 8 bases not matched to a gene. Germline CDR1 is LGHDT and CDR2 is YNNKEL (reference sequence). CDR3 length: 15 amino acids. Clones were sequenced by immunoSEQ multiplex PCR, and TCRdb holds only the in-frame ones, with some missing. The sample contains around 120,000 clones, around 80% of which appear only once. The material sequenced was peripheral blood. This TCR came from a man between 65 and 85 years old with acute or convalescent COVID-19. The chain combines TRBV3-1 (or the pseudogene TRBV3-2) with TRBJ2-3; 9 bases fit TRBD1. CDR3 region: CASSSWTGEADTQYF. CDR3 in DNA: TGTGCCAGCAGTTCCTGGACAGGGGAGGCAGATACGCAGTATTTT.